A selection of T cell receptor beta chains follows, all from one sample in a study of T cells in Graves' hyperthyroidism and ophthalmopathy. TCRdb re-called the multiplex PCR reads through MiXCR, storing one row per CDR3 protein. The sample records around 600,000 distinct CDR3 sequences, over 12% being singletons. Sequencing input: blood. Receptors originate from a woman between 18 and 29 years old with Graves' ophthalmopathy. The CDR3 runs from the conserved cysteine through the conserved F or W. D genes are given only for firm matches. A clone size is listed for some rows: how often the clone was seen (once, few, many), or a class if it is expanded.

>TRBV11-2|14|.|many|TRBJ2-1
TGTGCCAGCAGCTTACTGGGAAACTACAATGAGCAGTTCTTC
CASSLLGNYNEQFF
>TRBV19|12|TRBD1|.|TRBJ2-1
TGTGCCAGTAGGATACAGGGGAATGAGCAGTTCTTC
CASRIQGNEQFF
>TRBV9|14|TRBD2|.|TRBJ2-1
TGTGCCAGCAGCCGCCGGGGGGGAGGCGATGAGCAGTTCTTC
CASSRRGGGDEQFF
>TRBV5-6|17|TRBD1|.|TRBJ1-2
TGTGCCAGCAGCTTGGACGGCCTGGGACAGGTTTTCTATGGCTACACCTTC
CASSLDGLGQVFYGYTF
>TRBV5-4|15|TRBD1|.|TRBJ1-4
TGTGCCAGCAGCACCCGACAGGGTAAAGGAGAAAAACTGTTTTTT
CASSTRQGKGEKLFF
>TRBV7-8|16|TRBD1|many|TRBJ1-2
TGTGCCAGCAGCTTAGCGTTGAGGGGGCGGGCCTATGGCTACACCTTC
CASSLALRGRAYGYTF
>TRBV11-3|14|.|many|TRBJ1-1
TGTGCCAGCAGCTTTCAGACAGGGAACACTGAAGCTTTCTTT
CASSFQTGNTEAFF
>TRBV2|18|TRBD1|many|TRBJ2-3
TGTGCCACCGTCCCGCCGGGACAGGGAAATTTTAGGACAGATACGCAGTATTTT
CATVPPGQGNFRTDTQYF
>TRBV20-1|14|TRBD1|few|TRBJ1-5
TGCAGTGCCCCCAGGACAGGGGAGAATCAGCCCCAGCATTTT
CSAPRTGENQPQHF
>TRBV12-3/TRBV12-4|13|.|.|TRBJ1-5
TGTGTCAGCGCTGTAGGATGGCGTCAGCCCCAGCATTTT
CVSAVGWRQPQHF
>TRBV12-3/TRBV12-4|14|.|many|TRBJ2-3
TGTGCCAGCAGTTTAGGGCGGAAAGAGGATACGCAGTATTTT
CASSLGRKEDTQYF
>TRBV9|13|.|.|TRBJ2-7
TGTGCCAGCAGCCCAGGGAGAGGGTACGAGCAGTACTTC
CASSPGRGYEQYF
>TRBV6-6|17|.|few|TRBJ1-6
TGTGCCAGCAGTTACCCGAGAGACAAATCCTATAATTCACCCCTCCACTTT
CASSYPRDKSYNSPLHF
>TRBV7-3|13|.|many|TRBJ1-6
TGTGCCAGCAGCCCCGACGGAAATTCACCCCTCCACTTT
CASSPDGNSPLHF
>TRBV24-1|15|TRBD1|many|TRBJ1-2
TGTGCCACCAGTGCCCCTCCGGGACAGGGAAACGGCTACACCTTC
CATSAPPGQGNGYTF
>TRBV20-1|13|TRBD2|many|TRBJ2-7
TGCAGTGCTACTAGCGGGAGCTCCCACGAGCAGTACTTC
CSATSGSSHEQYF
>TRBV28|13|.|few|TRBJ1-3
TGTGCCAGCAGCCTCCCATGGGGTGACACCATATATTTT
CASSLPWGDTIYF
>TRBV30|15|.|many|TRBJ2-7
TGTGCCGGGGTCCCGAAGCACGAAAGGTCTTACGAGCAGTACTTC
CAGVPKHERSYEQYF
>TRBV4-1|15|TRBD2|few|TRBJ2-1
TGCGCCAGCAGCCGGACTAGCGGGGCCTACAATGAGCAGTTCTTC
CASSRTSGAYNEQFF
>TRBV6-2/TRBV6-3|19|.|many|TRBJ1-5
TGTGCCAGCAGTTGGGACCGACACGGCAAACAGTATAGCAATCAGCCCCAGCATTTT
CASSWDRHGKQYSNQPQHF
>TRBV7-3|15|.|many|TRBJ1-2
TGTGCCAGCAGCTTAGACGCGGATGCCTACTATGGCTACACCTTC
CASSLDADAYYGYTF
>TRBV28|16|TRBD1|many|TRBJ2-7
TGTGCCAGCAGTTTATACCGACAGGGGGCGGTGAGGGAGCAGTACTTC
CASSLYRQGAVREQYF
>TRBV11-2|13|.|.|TRBJ2-3
TGTGCCAGCAGCCTCGTCGGGGCGGTTACGCAGTATTTT
CASSLVGAVTQYF